One sample yielded the 11 T cell receptor beta chains listed below, sequenced in a study of T cell responses to AZD1222 COVID-19 vaccine. Measured with immunoSEQ multiplex PCR; TCRdb has only the in-frame clones, and not every one. The sample has approximately 150,000 clones, 90% to 95% seen once. Material: peripheral blood, obtained on day 0 of AZD1222 vaccination. These receptors were taken from an adult in good health.

Written as DNA, the CDR3 is TGTGCCAGCTCACCTTTAAGGGGTGAGGACACCTTC. The encoded protein is CASSPLRGEDTF. This chain joins TRBV18 and TRBJ1-2; the D gene is possibly TRBD1 (5 bases). The CDR3 is made up of 12 amino acids. Trimming removed 3 bases from V and 12 bases from J, with 14 bases in between. CDR1 and CDR2 from the germline V gene are KGHSH and LQKENI.

V usage is TRBV19 and J usage is TRBJ1-5, with TRBD1 as a possible D gene (5 bases). Trimming cost V 3 bases and J 2 bases, with 8 bases left between them. This CDR3 is 14 amino acids long. The germline gives CDR1 LNHDA, CDR2 SQIVND (reference sequence). The DNA for the CDR3 is TGTGCCAGTAGTATGGGGGGACGCAATCAGCCCCAGCATTTT. This sequence encodes CASSMGGRNQPQHF.

The chain employs TRBV19 and TRBJ1-5; 9 nucleotides align to TRBD1. Trimming cost V 4 bases and J 1 base; bases outside gene matches: 5. CDR1 is LNHDA, CDR2 SQIVND, per germline (reference sequence). The CDR3 totals 16 residues. The CDR3 spells CASSRRTGDSNQPQHF. Written as DNA, the CDR3 is TGTGCCAGTAGTAGACGGACAGGGGACAGCAATCAGCCCCAGCATTTT.

V is TRBV28 and J is TRBJ1-4; D is undetermined. Deletions cut 9 bases from V and 7 bases from J, with 18 bases between. CDR1 is MDHEN, CDR2 SYDVKM, per germline. The CDR3 loop spans 14 amino acids. CDR3 sequence reads: CASFQRDRGEKLFF. The CDR3 DNA is TGTGCCAGTTTCCAGCGTGATCGGGGTGAAAAACTGTTTTTT.

The chain links TRBV7-9 to TRBJ1-2, with TRBD1 matching over 7 bases. Germline V CDR1 and CDR2: SEHNR, FQNEAQ (reference sequence). The CDR3 contains 14 residues. V was clipped by 3 bases and J by 5 bases; unmatched bases: 6. CDR3 nucleotides: TGTGCCAGCAGCTTCGACAGGGCGGCATATGGCTACACCTTC. Protein sequence: CASSFDRAAYGYTF.

V usage is TRBV4-2 and J usage is TRBJ2-7; TRBD1 agrees at 10 bases. The CDR3 runs to 16 residues. From germline, CDR1 is LGHNA and CDR2 YNFKEQ. After removal of 2 bases from V and 3 bases from J, the junction contained 7 bases not matched to a gene. CDR3 protein: CASSQSSGQGRYEQYF. DNA of the CDR3: TGTGCCAGCAGCCAATCCTCGGGACAGGGGCGCTACGAGCAGTACTTC.

The V gene is TRBV5-1, the J gene TRBJ2-1; 7 bases agree with TRBD1. Losses at the gene ends were 3 bases for V and 5 bases for J; bases not matched to a gene: 14. Germline V gene lookup returns CDR1 SGHRS and CDR2 YFSETQ. There are 17 residues in the CDR3. The CDR3 DNA sequence: TGCGCCAGCAGCTCGACGACCGGGACAGTGACTCACAATGAGCAGTTCTTC. As protein: CASSSTTGTVTHNEQFF.

The rearrangement links TRBV30 to TRBJ2-7, with D hard to call. CDR1 and CDR2 (germline): GTSNPN, SVGIG (reference sequence). The CDR3 spans 16 residues. V lost 0 bases and J lost 2, with 17 bases in between. The CDR3 region is CAWSVMWAEDPYEQYF. The CDR3 bases are TGTGCCTGGAGTGTAATGTGGGCAGAGGACCCCTACGAGCAGTACTTC.

The chain recombines TRBV5-4 with TRBJ1-1; perhaps TRBD1 as D (5 bases). CDR3 length equals 15 residues. Germline loops: CDR1 SGHNT, CDR2 YYREEE (reference sequence). The ends were cut back, 1 base at V and 3 bases at J, with 13 bases in the middle. CDR3 sequence: CASSLYSGGDTEAFF. CDR3 DNA sequence: TGTGCCAGCAGCTTGTACTCCGGGGGGGACACTGAAGCTTTCTTT.

J is TRBJ1-3 and V is TRBV13; the D gene is possibly TRBD1 (5 bases). V shed 5 bases and J shed 0 bases, with 14 bases lying between them. The CDR3 runs 16 residues. The germline V gene has CDR1 PRHDT and CDR2 FYEKMQ (reference sequence). The CDR3 bases are TGTGCCAGCAGCGTAGCTGGGGGGGGCTCTGGAAACACCATATATTTT. This sequence encodes CASSVAGGGSGNTIYF.

The count of this clone is one. The chain links TRBV19 to TRBJ1-2, with D tentatively TRBD1 (5 bases). Germline CDR1 is LNHDA and CDR2 is SQIVND (reference sequence). The CDR3 contains 14 residues. V lost 3 bases, J lost 2 bases, and 10 bases lay in between. The CDR3 coding sequence is TGTGCCAGTAGTATGACGGGGGAGAACTATGGCTACACCTTC. It is translated as CASSMTGENYGYTF.